These 22 T cell receptor beta chains came from one sample sequenced in a study of radiotherapy plus CTLA-4 blockade in lung cancer. Here immunoSEQ multiplex PCR was the method, and the copy in TCRdb shows in-frame clones only, minus some. The data contain some 51,000 clones, about 77% of them singletons. Sequenced here: peripheral blood, sampled from a patient treated with radiotherapy plus ipilimumab. The receptor source for this set is a human donor with non-small cell lung cancer whose response to radiotherapy plus ipilimumab could not be evaluated.

About this clone itself: Mismatch with germline at one junction end may stem from a read error. The V and J genes are TRBV30 and TRBJ2-3; 7 bases are a match to TRBD2. This CDR3 spans 12 amino acids. Germline CDR1 reads GTSNPN; CDR2 reads SVGIG (reference sequence). CDR3 nucleotide sequence: TGTGCCTGGAGTGTTCTGGCGGGGGAAACACATTTT. This sequence encodes CAWSVLAGETHF.

The chain carries TRBV7-9 and TRBJ2-1; TRBD2 matches at 8 bases. The CDR3 is 16 residues long. V shed 2 bases, J shed 1 base, and the junction held 4 bases outside the gene matches. Germline V gene data show CDR1 as SEHNR and CDR2 as FQNEAQ (reference sequence). The DNA for the CDR3 is TGTGCCAGCAGCTTATTCGGGGGGGCGTCCTACAATGAGCAGTTCTTC. It encodes CASSLFGGASYNEQFF.

This clone came up a few times. The V call is TRBV7-2, the J call TRBJ1-3; a weak D match, TRBD1 (5 bases). The germline gives CDR1 SGHTA, CDR2 FQGNSA. V lost 2 bases to trimming and J lost 0 bases, with 8 bases between them. The CDR3 has 15 amino acids. The CDR3 DNA follows: TGTGCCAGCAGCTTACCGGGACTCTCTGGAAACACCATATATTTT. It codes for CASSLPGLSGNTIYF.

The chain links TRBV27 to TRBJ2-2; weak D call: TRBD2 (6 bases). The CDR3 consists of 15 residues. Looked up from germline, CDR1 is MNHEY and CDR2 is SMNVEV (reference sequence). Trimming took 2 bases from V and 5 from J, leaving 12 bases between them. DNA for the CDR3: TGTGCCAGCAGTTTACTAGCGTCGGGGACCGGGGAGCTGTTTTTT. Amino acid sequence: CASSLLASGTGELFF.

The V and J genes are TRBV11-3 and TRBJ2-2, with D possibly TRBD1 on 6 matching bases. CDR3 length: 14 residues. Per the germline V gene, CDR1 is SGHNT and CDR2 is YENEEA. With 4 bases removed from V and 3 bases from J, the gap between germline ends came to 9 bases. The CDR3 coding sequence is TGTGCCAGCAGCTCCAACAGGGACACCGGGGAGCTGTTTTTT. This sequence encodes CASSSNRDTGELFF.

The V call is TRBV5-1, the J call TRBJ2-2; the match to TRBD2 covers 12 bases. Trimming at V came to 3 bases and at J to 6 bases, leaving 6 bases not matched to a gene. Germline V CDR1 and CDR2: SGHRS, YFSETQ. The CDR3 contains 16 residues. CDR3 sequence reads: CASSWGLAGAAGELFF. The DNA for the CDR3 is TGCGCCAGCAGCTGGGGACTAGCGGGTGCGGCCGGGGAGCTGTTTTTT.

This chain joins TRBV7-6 and TRBJ2-2; 8 nucleotides match TRBD1. This CDR3 comprises 14 residues. Trimming took 11 bases from V and 5 from J; bases not matched to a gene: 10. Germline values: CDR1 SGHVS, CDR2 FNYEAQ. CDR3 coding DNA: TGTGCCTCACGTGGCAGGGGGCGAACCGGGGAGCTGTTTTTT. Its translation is CASRGRGRTGELFF.

The chain joins TRBV30 to TRBJ2-2; 8 positions agree with TRBD1. With V trimmed by 0 bases and J by 6 bases, 9 bases remained unmatched. The CDR3 totals 16 residues. Germline V gene lookup returns CDR1 GTSNPN and CDR2 SVGIG (reference sequence). The DNA for the CDR3 is TGTGCCTGGAGTGTATTACTTAGGACAGGGCCCGGGGAGCTGTTTTTT. Translated, it gives CAWSVLLRTGPGELFF. The full variable domain, rest sourced from reference TRBV30 and TRBJ2-2, is SQTIHQWPATLVQPVGSPLSLECTVEGTSNPNLYWYRQAAGRGLQLLFYSVGIGQISSEVPQNLSASRPQDRQFILSSKKLLLSDSGFYLCAWSVLLRTGPGELFFGEGSRLTVL.

The rearrangement uses TRBV5-1 and TRBJ1-2, with 9 bases fitting TRBD1. Trimming at V came to 0 bases and at J to 0 bases, leaving 3 bases not matched to a gene. This CDR3 is 16 amino acids long. Germline V gene data show CDR1 as SGHRS and CDR2 as YFSETQ. CDR3 region: CASSLAGQGSNYGYTF. In DNA, the CDR3 is TGCGCCAGCAGCTTGGCGGGACAGGGATCTAACTATGGCTACACCTTC.

The chain joins TRBV28 to TRBJ2-3; possible D gene TRBD2, 5 bases. Germline V gene sequence: CDR1 MDHEN, CDR2 SYDVKM. The germline V and J ends were trimmed by 8 bases and 4 bases, with 19 bases remaining between them. The CDR3 runs 15 residues. The CDR3 reads CASGRASRGSDTQYF. The CDR3 DNA reads as TGTGCCAGCGGTAGGGCTAGCAGAGGTTCAGATACGCAGTATTTT. Complete variable domain (other parts from reference TRBV28 and TRBJ2-3): DVKVTQSSRYLVKRTGEKVFLECVQDMDHENMFWYRQDPGLGLRLIYFSYDVKMKEKGDIPEGYSVSREKKERFSLILESASTNQTSMYLCASGRASRGSDTQYFGPGTRLTVL.

The genes are TRBV27 and TRBJ1-5; 7 nucleotides align to TRBD1. Germline V lookup: CDR1 MNHEY, CDR2 SMNVEV (reference sequence). Trimming removed 7 bases from V and 6 bases from J; junction bases left unmatched: 12. The CDR3 runs 15 residues. This CDR3 reads CASKRRGQGGQPQHF. DNA of the CDR3: TGTGCCAGCAAGAGAAGGGGGCAAGGAGGTCAGCCCCAGCATTTT.

The V call is TRBV9, the J call TRBJ2-7; D unclear. CDR3 length: 13 amino acids. The V gene's germline CDR1 is SGDLS and CDR2 YYNGEE. V was pared by 3 bases and J by 3 bases, with 10 bases between. The CDR3 DNA is TGTGCCAGCAGCGGCGGCGGCGACTACGAGCAGTACTTC. Translation: CASSGGGDYEQYF.

This clone came up a few times. The V and J genes are TRBV4-3 and TRBJ1-4; tentatively, D is TRBD1 (6 bases). The germline gives CDR1 LGHNA, CDR2 YSLEER. The CDR3 covers 16 residues. The ends were cut back, 1 base at V and 7 bases at J, with 16 bases in the middle. CDR3 region: CASSQGVAGAGEKLFF. The CDR3 nucleotides are TGCGCCAGCAGCCAAGGAGTCGCGGGGGCGGGTGAAAAACTGTTTTTT.

The chain employs TRBV30 and TRBJ1-6; TRBD1 might be the D (6 bases). CDR3 size: 15 residues. The V end was cut by 8 bases, the J end by 5 bases, with 19 bases between. Germline values: CDR1 GTSNPN, CDR2 SVGIG (reference sequence). CDR3 protein: CALTPDRLNNSPLHF. The CDR3 region has the DNA TGTGCCCTTACACCCGACAGGCTAAATAATTCACCCCTCCACTTT. The full variable domain, rest sourced from reference TRBV30 and TRBJ1-6, is SQTIHQWPATLVQPVGSPLSLECTVEGTSNPNLYWYRQAAGRGLQLLFYSVGIGQISSEVPQNLSASRPQDRQFILSSKKLLLSDSGFYLCALTPDRLNNSPLHFGNGTRLTVT.

This chain joins TRBV6-5 and TRBJ2-5; 9 bases align to TRBD2. The length of the CDR3 is 15 residues. Germline V lookup: CDR1 MNHEY, CDR2 SVGAGI. V lost 5 bases and J lost 2; bases outside the gene matches: 6. CDR3 amino acids: CASSRSGGTQETQYF. CDR3 DNA sequence: TGTGCCAGCAGTCGCAGCGGGGGGACGCAAGAGACCCAGTACTTC.

This clone appeared once. The V call is TRBV15, the J call TRBJ2-7; 10 nucleotides agree with TRBD1. Germline lookup yields CDR1 LNHNV and CDR2 YYDKDF (reference sequence). V gave up 1 base and J gave up 6 bases; unmatched junction bases: 6. This CDR3 has 15 amino acids. The CDR3 is CATSRGGTGESEQYF. CDR3 nucleotides: TGTGCCACCAGCAGAGGAGGGACAGGGGAAAGCGAGCAGTACTTC.

V gene TRBV9 combines with J gene TRBJ2-3; TRBD2 matches at 8 bases. CDR3 length: 14 residues. Germline CDR1 is SGDLS and CDR2 is YYNGEE. V lost 4 bases, J lost 6 bases, and 7 bases stayed unmatched. The CDR3 coding sequence is TGTGCCAGCAGCCCTCCGCGCGGGGGGGATACGCAGTATTTT. Protein sequence: CASSPPRGGDTQYF.

The chain employs TRBV13 and TRBJ2-7, with 10 bases lining up with TRBD2. CDR3 size: 18 residues. Germline V gives CDR1 PRHDT, CDR2 FYEKMQ (reference sequence). V gave up 4 bases and J gave up 5 bases; unmatched junction bases: 17. CDR3 sequence reads: CASSSPMSRAGGPHEQYF. The CDR3 bases are TGTGCCAGCAGCTCCCCCATGTCCCGAGCGGGAGGGCCGCACGAGCAGTACTTC.

The chain employs TRBV19 and TRBJ1-2, with 7 bases that match TRBD1. This CDR3 spans 12 amino acids. Germline assignment: CDR1 LNHDA and CDR2 SQIVND (reference sequence). V shed 5 bases, J shed 6 bases, and the junction held 3 bases outside the gene matches. The CDR3 region has the DNA TGTGCCAGTAGTCCGACAGGGAATGGCTACACCTTC. This translates into CASSPTGNGYTF.

The chain couples TRBV18 to TRBJ1-1; D perhaps matches TRBD1 (6 bases). The germline CDR1 and CDR2 sequences are KGHSH and LQKENI. The V gene lost 2 bases and the J gene lost 5 bases, with 18 bases spanning the gap. The CDR3 length is 16 residues. Written as DNA, the CDR3 is TGTGCCAGCTCACCAATGGGGGCCAGGGATAAAACTGAAGCTTTCTTT. Its protein is CASSPMGARDKTEAFF.

The gene calls are TRBV4-2 and TRBJ1-2; the D gene is possibly TRBD1 (6 bases). Germline lookup yields CDR1 LGHNA and CDR2 YNFKEQ. The CDR3 is made up of 16 amino acids. Trimming cost V 3 bases and J 5 bases, with 19 bases left between them. The CDR3 protein is CASSQARPDSGYGYTF. CDR3 bases: TGTGCCAGCAGCCAGGCCCGCCCGGACAGTGGTTATGGCTACACCTTC.

The chain combines TRBV7-2 with TRBJ2-5; TRBD2 aligns across 16 bases. This CDR3 comprises 18 residues. V lost 5 bases to trimming and J lost 4 bases; unmatched junction nucleotides: 10. Germline values: CDR1 SGHTA, CDR2 FQGNSA. Here the CDR3 DNA reads TGTGCCAGCAGCAGTTTGGGACTAGCGGGGGGGCCGCGAGAGACCCAGTACTTC. It specifies CASSSLGLAGGPRETQYF.